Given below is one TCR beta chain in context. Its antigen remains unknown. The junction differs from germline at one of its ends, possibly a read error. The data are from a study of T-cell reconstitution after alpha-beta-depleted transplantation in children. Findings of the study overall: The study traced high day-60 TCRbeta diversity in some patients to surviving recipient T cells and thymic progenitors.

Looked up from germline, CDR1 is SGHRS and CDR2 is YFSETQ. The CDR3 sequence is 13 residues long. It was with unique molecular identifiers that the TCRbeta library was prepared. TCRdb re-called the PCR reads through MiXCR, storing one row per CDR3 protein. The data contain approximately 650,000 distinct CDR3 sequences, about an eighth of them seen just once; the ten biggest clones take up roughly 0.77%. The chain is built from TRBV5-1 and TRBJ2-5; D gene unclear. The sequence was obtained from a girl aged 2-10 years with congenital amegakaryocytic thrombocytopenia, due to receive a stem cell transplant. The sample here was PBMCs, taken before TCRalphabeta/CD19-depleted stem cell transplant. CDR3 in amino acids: CASRPDVQETPYF. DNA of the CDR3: TGCGCCAGCAGACCGGACGTACAAGAGACCCCGTACTTC.